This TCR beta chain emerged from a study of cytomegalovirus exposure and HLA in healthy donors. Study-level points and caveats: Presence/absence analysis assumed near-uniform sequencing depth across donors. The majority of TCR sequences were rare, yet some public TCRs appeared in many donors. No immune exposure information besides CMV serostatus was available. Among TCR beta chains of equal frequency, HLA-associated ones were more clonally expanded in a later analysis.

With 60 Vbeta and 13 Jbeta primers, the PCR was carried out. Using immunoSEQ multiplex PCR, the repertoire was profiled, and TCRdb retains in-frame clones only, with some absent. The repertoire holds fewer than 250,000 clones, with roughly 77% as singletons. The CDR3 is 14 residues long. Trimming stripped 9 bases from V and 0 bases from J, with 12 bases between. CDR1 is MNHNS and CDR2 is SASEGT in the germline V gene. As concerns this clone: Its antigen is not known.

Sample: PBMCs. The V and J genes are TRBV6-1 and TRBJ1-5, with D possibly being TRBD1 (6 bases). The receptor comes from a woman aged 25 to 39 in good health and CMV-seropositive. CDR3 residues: CASGTTYSNQPQHF. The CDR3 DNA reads TGTGCCAGTGGGACAACTTATAGCAATCAGCCCCAGCATTTT.